Shown below are 10 T cell receptor beta chains from a single sample sequenced in a study of Tregs in tolerant kidney transplant recipients. Only in-frame clones appear in the TCRdb table, and some are missing; sequencing was by immunoSEQ multiplex PCR. This repertoire includes tens of thousands of clones. The source material was CD8+ T cells from blood, sampled before the transplant. These receptors were taken from a human donor who received a combined kidney and bone marrow transplant.

CDR3 protein: CASSFSLAGGGYEQFF. Partial CDR3 DNA: TGTGCCAGTAGTTTCTCTCTAGCGGGAGGTGGTTATGAG. The rearrangement joins TRBV19 to TRBJ2-1, with 11 bases matching TRBD2. The read ends 3 residues early relative to the CDR3; the germline J gene fills the gap. Germline V gene sequence: CDR1 LNHDA, CDR2 SQIVND (reference sequence). The CDR3 is 16 amino acids. Trimming removed 5 bases from V and 8 bases from J; junction bases left unmatched: 11.

With respect to this clone: The read comes to an end 3 residues before the CDR3 does, leaving the germline J gene to fill in the end. The chain couples TRBV29-1 to TRBJ2-7, with 7 bases matching TRBD2. The CDR3 has 17 residues. J lost 4 bases, V lost 0 bases, and 15 bases had no gene match. Germline lookup yields CDR1 SQVTM and CDR2 ANQGSEA. CDR3 in amino acids: CSVEDPVSAGVGYEQYF. The CDR3 bases that were read are TGCAGCGTTGAAGATCCCGTGTCGGCGGGAGTCGGTTACGAG.

In the case of this clone: Read data end 3 residues before the CDR3 end; the end is taken from the germline J gene. The rearrangement uses TRBV30 and TRBJ2-4, with TRBD2 matching over 10 bases. There are 20 residues in the CDR3. CDR1 is GTSNPN and CDR2 is SVGIG in the germline V gene (reference sequence). The junction had 15 bases not matched to a gene; V was cut back by 1 base and J by 0 bases. CDR3 bases read: TGTGCCTGGAGTGGGGTGTCAGGGGGACTAGCGTCCCTAGCCAAAAACATT. It yields the protein CAWSGVSGGLASLAKNI. The CDR3 in its entirety is CAWSGVSGGLASLAKNIQYF.

Concerning this clone: The CDR3 goes on 3 residues after the read ends, and that part is filled in from the germline J gene. The chain uses TRBV20-1 and TRBJ2-5; 8 nucleotides match TRBD2. The V gene's germline CDR1 is DFQATT and CDR2 SNEGSKA (reference sequence). V was pared by 3 bases and J by 2 bases, with 8 bases of the junction left unmatched. The CDR3 covers 15 residues. The CDR3 region is CSASLGRGFQETQYF. CDR3 DNA, as far as it was read: TGCAGTGCTAGTCTCGGGAGGGGGTTTCAAGAGACC.

Points on this clone: The CDR3 end is not reached by the read, which stops 3 residues before it; the germline J gene fills it in. V is TRBV19 and J is TRBJ2-2, with D maybe TRBD1 (6 bases). From germline, CDR1 is LNHDA and CDR2 SQIVND (reference sequence). The CDR3 is 14 residues long. V was pared by 5 bases and J by 3 bases, with 10 bases between. The CDR3 DNA, read in part, is TGTGCCAGTAGTCCGGGACAATACACCGGGGAG. It translates to CASSPGQYTGE. The CDR3 reads in full as CASSPGQYTGELFF.

Worth noting for this clone: Read sequence stops 3 residues before the CDR3 end, and the germline J gene provides the missing end. The V and J genes are TRBV6-2 or TRBV6-3 and TRBJ2-7, with TRBD2 matching 11 bases. The CDR3 spans 14 residues. Germline V gene lookup returns CDR1 MNHEY and CDR2 SVGEGT. V gave up 4 bases and J gave up 3 bases; unmatched junction bases: 2. CDR3 region: CASSSGLAVYEQYF. The covered CDR3 bases are TGTGCCAGCAGTTCGGGACTAGCGGTCTACGAG.

The sequenced CDR3 bases are TGTGCCAGCAGCCCAACCACAAGCTCTGGAAACACC. Protein sequence: CASSPTTSSGNT. The full CDR3 protein is CASSPTTSSGNTIYF. J is TRBJ1-3 and V is TRBV7-9; D not resolved. The CDR3 end falls 3 residues outside the read, so it is completed with the germline J gene. V lost 5 bases, J lost 0 bases, and 11 bases lay in between. CDR1 SEHNR and CDR2 FQNEAQ come from the germline V gene (reference sequence). The length of the CDR3 is 15 residues.

Remarks on this clone: The CDR3 is cut off 3 residues early in the read; its end comes from the germline J gene. The rearrangement links TRBV6-1 to TRBJ2-7; 7 bases are shared with TRBD1. Germline assignment: CDR1 MNHNS and CDR2 SASEGT. The CDR3 runs to 14 residues. V shed 4 bases and J 2 bases; nucleotides not matched to a gene: 5. CDR3 amino acids: CASSGGTVPYEQYF. The covered CDR3 bases are TGTGCCAGCAGTGGAGGGACAGTCCCCTACGAG.

Comment on this clone: The read is 3 residues too short to cover the CDR3 end, so that end is filled in from the germline J gene. The V gene is TRBV7-8, the J gene TRBJ2-3; D not certain. V was trimmed by 1 base and J by 5 bases, leaving 7 bases between them. The CDR3 runs 13 residues. Germline CDR1 reads SGHVS; CDR2 reads FQNEAQ. The CDR3 sequence is CASSLVTGDTQYF. The covered CDR3 bases are TGTGCCAGCAGCTTAGTTACGGGAGATACG.

Concerning this clone: The CDR3 is cut off 3 residues early in the read; its end comes from the germline J gene. The chain combines TRBV11-2 with TRBJ2-7, with 7 bases that match TRBD2. Trimming at V came to 6 bases and at J to 6 bases, leaving 11 bases not matched to a gene. There are 14 residues in the CDR3. Germline V gene data show CDR1 as SGHAT and CDR2 as FQNNGV. The CDR3 reads CASSLREMFSEQYF. The sequenced part of the CDR3 DNA is TGTGCCAGCAGTTTGCGGGAGATGTTTTCCGAG.